This entry lists 6 T cell receptor beta chains sequenced from one sample in a study of T cells in women clearing cervical HPV infection. Some clones are missing from TCRdb's copy, which holds only in-frame ones; the method was immunoSEQ multiplex PCR. The sample has 25,000 to 35,000 clones. The sequenced material came from blood buffy coat. These receptors came from a woman aged 18 to 75 with a cervical HPV16 infection that either progressed to CIN3+ or cleared (not recorded which).

For this clone: The CDR3 is cut off 3 residues early in the read; its end comes from the germline J gene. The rearrangement joins TRBV19 to TRBJ1-3; D might be TRBD1 (5 bases). Trimming cost V 7 bases and J 0 bases, with 19 bases left between them. CDR1 and CDR2 from the germline V gene are LNHDA and SQIVND (reference sequence). This CDR3 region has 17 residues. CDR3 protein: CASMRVGGLTSGNTIYF. The covered CDR3 bases are TGTGCCAGTATGCGGGTTGGGGGACTTACCTCTGGAAACACC.

Details on this clone: The read is 3 residues too short to cover the CDR3 end, so that end is filled in from the germline J gene. V is TRBV5-4 and J is TRBJ2-5, with no clear D. V was clipped by 4 bases and J by 3 bases, with 13 bases between them. CDR3 length: 14 residues. The germline gives CDR1 SGHNT, CDR2 YYREEE (reference sequence). CDR3 residues: CASSLTRSKETQYF. The CDR3 bases that were read are TGTGCCAGCAGCCTAACCCGGTCCAAAGAGACC.

Concerning this clone: The CDR3 end lies 3 residues beyond the end of the read and is filled in from the germline J gene. This chain uses TRBV10-3 with TRBJ2-5; weak D call: TRBD2 (7 bases). Trimming left V 10 bases short and J 5 bases short, with 17 bases between. The CDR3 sequence is 13 residues long. Germline V gene sequence: CDR1 ENHRY, CDR2 SYGVKD. The covered CDR3 bases are TGTGCCACCCACGGGGGGCCCGAGGAGACC. This gives the protein CATHGGPEET. The complete CDR3 sequence is CATHGGPEETQYF.

For this clone: The read halts 3 residues ahead of the CDR3 end, with the missing end drawn from the germline J gene. This rearrangement joins TRBV20-1 to TRBJ2-1; 8 nucleotides agree with TRBD2. With 5 bases clipped from V and 6 bases from J, the junction kept 6 bases outside the gene matches. This CDR3 region has 13 residues. Germline V CDR1 and CDR2: DFQATT, SNEGSKA (reference sequence). The CDR3 bases that were read are TGCAGTGCTTGCTCCGGGACTAGCAATGAG. Protein: CSACSGTSNE. The whole CDR3 is CSACSGTSNEQFF.

A word on this clone: The CDR3 end falls 3 residues outside the read, so it is completed with the germline J gene. The chain employs TRBV6-2 or TRBV6-3 and TRBJ1-1, with D possibly being TRBD1 (6 bases). The CDR3 is 16 residues long. Trimming pared 3 bases from V and 5 bases from J, leaving 19 bases between. Per germline, CDR1 MNHEY and CDR2 SVGEGT. The part of the CDR3 DNA that was read is TGTGCCAGCAGTTATTCTCTCGGGGGGGCGGGGACTGAA. It encodes CASSYSLGGAGTE. The entire CDR3 sequence reads CASSYSLGGAGTEAFF.

As regards this clone: The CDR3 end is not reached by the read, which stops 3 residues before it; the germline J gene fills it in. The chain couples TRBV11-2 to TRBJ1-6, with D unresolved. Deletions cut 2 bases from V and 6 bases from J, with 5 bases between. Germline loops: CDR1 SGHAT, CDR2 FQNNGV. The CDR3 runs 13 residues. This CDR3 reads CASSLSGNSPLHF. Incomplete CDR3 DNA: TGTGCCAGCAGCTTATCGGGTAATTCACCC. The whole variable domain, remainder taken from reference TRBV11-2 and TRBJ1-6, is EAGVAQSPRYKIIEKRQSVAFWCNPISGHATLYWYQQILGQGPKLLIQFQNNGVVDDSQLPKDRFSAERLKGVDSTLKIQPAKLEDSAVYLCASSLSGNSPLHFGNGTRLTVT.